This T cell receptor (beta chain) was sequenced during a study of CD8+CD57+ T cells in acquired aplastic anemia. Study-wide background: Yields of DNA that came from sorted CD4+ and CD8+ cells averaged roughly 3.3 ug.

CDR1 is SNHLY, CDR2 FYNNEI, per germline. V was shortened by 4 bases and J by 14 bases, with 21 bases between the two germline ends. The CDR3 spans 14 residues. Study outcomes and limitations: Patients and controls had in common approximately 29 CD8+ CDR3 sequences.

Using genomic DNA as the template, TCR beta VDJ and CDR3 profiling was carried out. TCRdb reanalysed the reads using MiXCR and keeps one entry per CDR3 protein. The sample carries about 290,000 distinct CDR3 sequences, approximately 58% recorded once. For sequencing, patients were chosen who had shown expansion of CD8+CD57+ cells by flow cytometry. Worth noting for this clonotype: Its target is unknown.

This chain joins TRBV2 and TRBJ1-5; a weak D match, TRBD1 (5 bases). The sequence was obtained from a human donor with aplastic anemia. Material: sorted CD4+, CD8+, or CD8+CD57+ T cells (not recorded which) from PBMCs. The CDR3 protein is CASSVEGVASYEHF. The CDR3 DNA follows: TGTGCCAGCAGTGTTGAAGGGGTCGCATCCTACGAGCATTTT.